Below are 29 T cell receptor beta chains sequenced from a single sample in a study of kidney transplant recipient with SARS-CoV-2 infection. Each CDR3 protein is one row after TCRdb ran MiXCR on the reads. The data show under 250,000 distinct CDR3 sequences, about 30% seen once. The starting material was a blood sample, obtained at baseline and on approximately day 120 from a kidney transplant recipient. These receptors came from a young adult male patient who had COVID-19 and was a kidney transplant recipient. The graft donor may account for some of the T cells.

As regards this clonotype: One junction end does not reproduce the germline sequence, and a read error may be involved. V gene TRBV13 combines with J gene TRBJ2-5; D is ambiguous. The length of the CDR3 is 12 residues. Germline-derived CDR1 and CDR2 are PRHDT and FYEKMQ (reference sequence). The CDR3 is CAGSRLKETQYF. Written as DNA, the CDR3 is TGTGCCGGCAGCCGCCTTAAAGAGACCCAGTACTTC.

There are many counts of this clonotype. The J gene is TRBJ2-2, the V gene TRBV12-3 or TRBV12-4, with D tentatively TRBD1 (6 bases). V lost 7 bases and J lost 5, with 14 bases in between. This CDR3 is 14 amino acids long. The CDR3 region has the DNA TGTGCCAGCACCATGACAGGAAATACCGGGGAGCTGTTTTTT. It codes for CASTMTGNTGELFF.

This clonotype appeared once. This could be a read error, since a much larger clone is one nucleotide away. The chain joins TRBV20-1 to TRBJ1-5; maybe TRBD1 (5 bases). V gave up 3 bases and J gave up 6 bases, with 21 bases separating them. Germline V CDR1 and CDR2: DFQATT, SNEGSKA (reference sequence). CDR3 length: 16 amino acids. CDR3: CSASLMESGDSQPQHF. The CDR3 nucleotides are TGCAGTGCTAGTCTGATGGAATCCGGGGACTCTCAGCCCCAGCATTTT.

Comment on this clonotype: A read error may explain this, as a much larger clone is one base away. The rearrangement links TRBV5-1 to TRBJ1-2, with D perhaps TRBD1 (6 bases). The CDR3 loop spans 16 amino acids. CDR1 is SGHRS and CDR2 is YFSETQ in the germline V gene. As DNA, the CDR3 is TGCGCCAGCGCCGGGACATCGGTTCGAAAGACCTATGGCTTCACCTTC. It is translated as CASAGTSVRKTYGFTF.

This clonotype was counted between two and nine times. This chain uses TRBV6-5 with TRBJ2-3; 10 nucleotides align to TRBD2. J lost 1 base, V lost 6 bases, and 7 bases had no gene match. The CDR3 totals 16 residues. Germline CDR1 and CDR2: MNHEY and SVGAGI. The CDR3 protein is CASRLKTSGGTDTQYF. CDR3 DNA: TGTGCCAGCAGGTTAAAAACTAGCGGGGGCACAGATACGCAGTATTTT.

This clonotype was counted ten times or more. This chain links TRBV20-1 with TRBJ1-6, with TRBD1 matching 10 bases. The germline gives CDR1 DFQATT, CDR2 SNEGSKA (reference sequence). The CDR3 is 16 residues long. V was pared by 5 bases and J by 4 bases, with 8 bases of the junction left unmatched. CDR3 coding DNA: TGCAGTGCTCGAGGGGACAGGGGCCAGTATAATTCACCCCTCCACTTT. Its protein is CSARGDRGQYNSPLHF.

At least ten counts were recorded for this clonotype. This chain connects TRBV20-1 to TRBJ1-4; D gene uncertain. The CDR3 covers 14 residues. V was clipped by 0 bases and J by 7 bases, with 12 bases between them. CDR1 is DFQATT and CDR2 is SNEGSKA in the germline V gene (reference sequence). The CDR3 bases are TGCAGTGCTAGAGAGGACCTCAGAGGTGAAAAACTGTTTTTT. Its protein product is CSAREDLRGEKLFF.

Details on this clonotype: A much larger clone lies a single base off, so this may be a read error. The chain is built from TRBV6-5 and TRBJ2-5; D uncertain. The V gene's germline CDR1 is MNHEY and CDR2 SVGAGI. The CDR3 extends over 13 amino acids. In DNA form, the CDR3 reads TGTGCCAGCAGTGAACCCCCCCGAGAGACCCAGTGCTTC. Translated, it gives CASSEPPRETQCF.

The chain combines TRBV5-1 with TRBJ2-3; 9 nucleotides agree with TRBD2. The CDR3 totals 16 residues. The V segment lost 4 bases and the J segment 2 bases; nucleotides outside the gene matches: 8. Germline V lookup: CDR1 SGHRS, CDR2 YFSETQ. CDR3 sequence (DNA): TGCGCCAGCAGCGACAGGACTAGCGTAAACACAGATACGCAGTATTTT. Its protein is CASSDRTSVNTDTQYF.

Comment on this clonotype: Relative to the germline gene, one junction end is altered; a read error may explain this. The chain is built from TRBV4-1 and TRBJ2-5, with D possibly being TRBD1 or TRBD2 (5 bases each). There are 14 residues in the CDR3. CDR1 is MGHRA, CDR2 YSYEKL, per germline. CDR3 residues: CASSSPGRQETQHF. The CDR3 region has the DNA TGCGCCAGCAGCTCACCGGGACGGCAAGAGACCCAGCACTTC.

This clonotype was detected ten times or more. The J gene is TRBJ2-7, the V gene TRBV3-1, with unresolved D. The CDR3 covers 17 residues. Germline-derived CDR1 and CDR2 are LGHDT and YNNKEL (reference sequence). The CDR3 nucleotides are TGTGGCCAGCAGCCTACCGCCTCCCATTTCGTGTTAGACGAGCAGTACTTC. Translating gives CGQQPTASHFVLDEQYF.

Of note for this clonotype: The junction departs from germline at one end; a sequencing error may be responsible. The genes are TRBV15 and TRBJ1-5; D gene ambiguous. Looked up from germline, CDR1 is LNHNV and CDR2 is YYDKDF (reference sequence). The CDR3 spans 16 residues. The CDR3 DNA sequence: TGTGCCGCCAGCAGAGATGTTGGGTTGAGCAATCAGCCCCAGCATTTT. Translated, it gives CAASRDVGLSNQPQHF.

The chain uses TRBV18 and TRBJ2-3; D might be TRBD1 or TRBD2, each matching 5 bases. V dropped 2 bases and J dropped 1 base, with 7 bases sitting between them. The CDR3 runs to 14 residues. Germline V gene lookup returns CDR1 KGHSH and CDR2 LQKENI. CDR3 nucleotide sequence: TGTGCCAGCTCACCAAGGGACCGCACAGATACGCAGTATTTT. Translation gives CASSPRDRTDTQYF.

The gene calls are TRBV8-2 and TRBJ1-2. TRBV8-2 is an annotated pseudogene. The CDR3 has 16 amino acids. CDR3 sequence: CGSVEPDSRKTYGYTF. The CDR3 DNA is TGTGGCAGTGTGGAGCCTGATAGCCGAAAGACCTATGGCTACACCTTC.

This clonotype appeared many times. The chain uses TRBV6-2 or TRBV6-3 and TRBJ1-2; D not resolved. Trimming took off 5 bases at V and 4 bases at J, with 23 bases between the two ends. Germline V gene data show CDR1 as MNHEY and CDR2 as SVGEGT. The CDR3 extends over 17 amino acids. CDR3: CASSLSICIGKTYGYTF. In nucleotides, the CDR3 is TGTGCCAGCAGTCTCTCAATCTGCATCGGAAAGACCTATGGCTACACCTTC.

About this clonotype: A far larger clone is one nucleotide away, so this likely arose from a read error. The chain recombines TRBV5-1 with TRBJ2-4; a weak D match, TRBD1 (5 bases). The DNA matches TRBJ2-7 better at its end, which makes the J call doubtful. CDR1 is SGHRS, CDR2 YFSETQ, per germline. The CDR3 extends over 13 amino acids. CDR3 coding DNA: TGCGCCGGCAGCTTGACAGACTCCTACGAGCAGTACTTC. Amino acid sequence: CAGSLTDSYEQYF.

At least ten counts were recorded for this clonotype. V is TRBV5-1 and J is TRBJ1-1; D gene uncertain. Germline CDR1 SGHRS, CDR2 YFSETQ. The CDR3 length is 13 residues. V lost 2 bases, J lost 3 bases, and 8 bases lay in between. Written as DNA, the CDR3 is TGCGCCAGCAGCTTTCGCGTGGACACTGAAGCTTTCTTT. This sequence encodes CASSFRVDTEAFF.

This clonotype was counted between two and nine times. The chain recombines TRBV10-1 with TRBJ1-2, with D unresolved. Germline CDR1 and CDR2: WNHNN and SYGVQD (reference sequence). Trimming took off 5 bases at V and 4 bases at J, with 23 bases between the two ends. This CDR3 contains 17 residues. CDR3 bases: TGCGCCAGCAGTAGTGCTCCAAGATCGCGAAAGACCTATGGCTACACCTTC. Protein sequence: CASSSAPRSRKTYGYTF.

Turning to this clonotype: A clone one base away is much larger, so this may be a read error. The CDR3: CASSLVLRVPEAFF. CDR3 sequence (DNA): TGTGCCAGCAGTTTAGTACTCAGGGTTCCTGAAGCTTTCTTT. The chain has TRBV12-3 or TRBV12-4 and TRBJ1-1, with TRBD1 as a possible D gene (5 bases). Trimming took off 1 base at V and 6 bases at J, with 12 bases between the two ends. The CDR3 sequence is 14 residues long.

This clonotype was picked up many times. This chain uses TRBV6-5 with TRBJ2-5; 7 nucleotides align to TRBD2. Germline CDR1 is MNHEY and CDR2 is SVGAGI. The CDR3 is 16 residues long. V trimming: 7 bases; J trimming: 6 bases; junction bases outside the gene matches: 17. CDR3 nucleotides: TGTGCCAGCACCCCGACGGTGGGGGGGTTCGTAAAGACCCAGTACTTC. Translating it yields CASTPTVGGFVKTQYF.

Comments on this clonotype: A much larger clonotype is one base distant, so this may be a read error. This chain uses TRBV7-9 with TRBJ1-2, with no clear D. The CDR3 is 12 amino acids. In germline, CDR1 is SEHNR, CDR2 FQNEAQ (reference sequence). The DNA for the CDR3 is TGTGCCGGCAGCTTAACGAACTATGGCTACACCTTC. Amino acid sequence: CAGSLTNYGYTF.

As to this clonotype: Given a much more abundant clone one base away, this may be a read error. The V and J genes are TRBV9 and TRBJ2-7, with D tentatively TRBD2 (6 bases). The CDR3 sequence is 14 residues long. Trimming removed 0 bases at V and 5 bases at J, with 12 bases between. Germline CDR1 reads SGDLS; CDR2 reads YYNGEE. The CDR3 here is CASSVGGWRDEQYF. CDR3 in DNA: TGTGCCAGCAGCGTAGGCGGCTGGAGGGACGAGCAGTACTTC.

As regards this clonotype: A read error is possible here, since a much larger clone lies one base away. This chain links TRBV7-6 with TRBJ1-5; D is unresolved. The CDR3 has 17 residues. The V gene's germline CDR1 is SGHVS and CDR2 FNYEAQ. The CDR3 loop is CASSLGTAYEGNQLQHF. CDR3 coding DNA: TGTGCCAGCAGCTTAGGAACAGCCTATGAAGGCAATCAGCTCCAGCATTTT.

This clonotype was counted only a few times. The J gene is TRBJ2-5, the V gene TRBV27; D gene uncertain. Trimming pared 1 base from V and 2 bases from J, leaving 8 bases between. Germline loops: CDR1 MNHEY, CDR2 SMNVEV (reference sequence). The CDR3 contains 14 residues. CDR3 nucleotide sequence: TGTGCCAGCAGTTTATTCCGAAATCAAGAGACCCAGTACTTC. Protein: CASSLFRNQETQYF.

Notes on this clonotype: A much larger clone lies one base from this, so it may be a read error. The chain combines TRBV7-6 with TRBJ1-1; D is possibly TRBD1 (6 bases). There are 14 residues in the CDR3. Germline values: CDR1 SGHVS, CDR2 FNYEAQ. Here the CDR3 reads CASGLEGDHTEAFF. CDR3 DNA: TGTGCCAGCGGCTTGGAGGGGGATCACACTGAAGCTTTCTTT.

About this clonotype itself: This may come from a read error, since a much larger clone is one base off. The V gene is TRBV5-5, the J gene TRBJ2-7, with 10 bases matching TRBD1. From germline, CDR1 is SGHKS and CDR2 YYEKEE (reference sequence). After removal of 2 bases from V and 2 bases from J, the junction contained 7 bases not matched to a gene. The CDR3 has 16 residues. DNA of the CDR3: TGTGCCAGCAGCTTTTTTGACAGGGGGCCAACCTACGAGCAGTACTTC. It is translated as CASSFFDRGPTYEQYF.

CDR3 residues: CASSVAGGGPDTQYF. The CDR3 region has the DNA TGTGCCAGCAGCGTAGCGGGGGGGGGGCCAGATACGCAGTATTTT. This rearrangement joins TRBV13 to TRBJ2-3; 11 bases fit TRBD2. V lost 5 bases and J lost 4; bases outside the gene matches: 5. Germline assignment: CDR1 PRHDT and CDR2 FYEKMQ (reference sequence). CDR3 length: 15 residues.

Points on this clonotype: This may be a read error: a much more frequent sequence differs by one nucleotide. It is likely a read error, because the conserved phenylalanine at the end of the CDR3 is missing. This rearrangement joins TRBV19 to TRBJ1-2, with D tentatively TRBD1 (5 bases). There are 14 residues in the CDR3. V was cut by 3 bases and J by 2 bases, with 10 bases left in between. Germline V gene lookup returns CDR1 LNHDA and CDR2 SQIVND (reference sequence). The CDR3 DNA reads TGTGCCAGTAGTATCTCCCGGGGCAACTATGGCTACACCTCC. Translating it yields CASSISRGNYGYTS.

As regards this clonotype: Being one base from a much bigger clone, this may be a read error. The chain recombines TRBV10-2 with TRBJ1-2; D ambiguous. Germline V lookup: CDR1 WSHSY, CDR2 SAAADI. V shed 5 bases and J shed 4 bases, with 23 bases lying between them. This CDR3 comprises 17 residues. Here the CDR3 reads CASSRASTSKKTYGYTF. Written as DNA, the CDR3 is TGCGCCAGCAGTAGGGCCAGCACTTCTAAAAAGACCTATGGCTACACCTTC.